Sequencing of this TCR beta chain was carried out in a study of cytomegalovirus exposure and HLA in healthy donors. CDR1 and CDR2 (germline): SGHDT, YYEEEE. This CDR3 region has 16 residues. V shed 0 bases, J shed 2 bases, and the junction held 3 bases outside the gene matches. Amplification used 60 Vbeta primers and 13 Jbeta primers. The repertoire was sequenced with immunoSEQ multiplex PCR; TCRdb's copy has only in-frame clones and lacks some. The profile shows 140,000 to 150,000 clones, 75% to 80% of them singletons. The table lists this clone with a count of one. The clonotype was recovered from a male donor in good health and CMV-seronegative. J is TRBJ2-7 and V is TRBV5-6; 12 bases match TRBD2. Sequenced: PBMCs. In nucleotides, the CDR3 is TGTGCCAGCAGCTTGGTCGGACTAGCGGGAACCTACGAGCAGTACTTC. Amino acid sequence: CASSLVGLAGTYEQYF.